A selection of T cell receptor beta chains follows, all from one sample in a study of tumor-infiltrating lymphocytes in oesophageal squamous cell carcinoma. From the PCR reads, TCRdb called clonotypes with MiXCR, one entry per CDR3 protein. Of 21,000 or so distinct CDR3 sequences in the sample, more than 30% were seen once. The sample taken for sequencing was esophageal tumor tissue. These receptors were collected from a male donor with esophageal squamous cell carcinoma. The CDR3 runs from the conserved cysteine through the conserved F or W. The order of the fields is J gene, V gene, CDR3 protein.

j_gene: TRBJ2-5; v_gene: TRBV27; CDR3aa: CASSLRSQETQYF
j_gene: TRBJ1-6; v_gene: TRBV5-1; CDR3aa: CASSLHGNNSPLHF
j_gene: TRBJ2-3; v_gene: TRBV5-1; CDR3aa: CASSRTSFSTDTQYF
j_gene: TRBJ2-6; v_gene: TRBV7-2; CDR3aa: CASSISGIGFRSGANVLTF
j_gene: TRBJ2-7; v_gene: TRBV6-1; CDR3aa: CASRGLQSYNEQYF
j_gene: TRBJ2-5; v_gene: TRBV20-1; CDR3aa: CSARELGASGGHKETQYF
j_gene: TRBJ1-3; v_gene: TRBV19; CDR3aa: CASSLDGSSGNTIYF
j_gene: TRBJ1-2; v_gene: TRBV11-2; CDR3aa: CASSLFGQVGVNYGYTF
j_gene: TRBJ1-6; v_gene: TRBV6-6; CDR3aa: CASSYRGQINSPLHF
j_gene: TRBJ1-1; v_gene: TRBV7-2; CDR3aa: CASSSNTGGGKFF
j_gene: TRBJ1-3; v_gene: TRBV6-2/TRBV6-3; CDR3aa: CASRVVGRTISGNTIYF
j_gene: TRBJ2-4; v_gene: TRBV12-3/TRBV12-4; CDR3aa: CASSPRYIQYF
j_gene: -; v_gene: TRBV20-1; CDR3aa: CSARQGEGEQYF
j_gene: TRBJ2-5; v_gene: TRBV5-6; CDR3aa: CASSSLPGQGSETQYF
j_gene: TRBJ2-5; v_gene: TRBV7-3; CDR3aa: CASSATTLETQYF
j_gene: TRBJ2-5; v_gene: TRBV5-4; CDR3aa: CASSWGGGETQYF
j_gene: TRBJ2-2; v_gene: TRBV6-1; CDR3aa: CASSTGGRTGELFF
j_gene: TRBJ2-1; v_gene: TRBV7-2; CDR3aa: CASSYPSSYNEQFF
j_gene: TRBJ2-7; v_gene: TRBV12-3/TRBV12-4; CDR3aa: CASSSGRLAGVRYF
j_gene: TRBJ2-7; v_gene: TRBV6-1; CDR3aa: CASHYDSSPLHF
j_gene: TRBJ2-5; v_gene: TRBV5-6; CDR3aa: CASSTTREGETQYF
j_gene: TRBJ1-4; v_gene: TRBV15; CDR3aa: CATSRTGSEKLFF
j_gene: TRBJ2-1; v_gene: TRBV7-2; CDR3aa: CASSLTSGRIDEQFF
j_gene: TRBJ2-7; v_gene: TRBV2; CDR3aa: CASSEERLPSYEQYF
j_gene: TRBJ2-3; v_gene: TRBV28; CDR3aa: CASSDNRRAGTDTQYF
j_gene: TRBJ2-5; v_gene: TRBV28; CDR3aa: CASTPSGAGQETQYF
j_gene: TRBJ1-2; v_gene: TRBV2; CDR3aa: CASSDPWQGNYGYTF
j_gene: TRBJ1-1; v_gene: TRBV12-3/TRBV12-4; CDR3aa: CASSYSLEAFF
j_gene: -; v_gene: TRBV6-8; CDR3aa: CASGAAGTGELFF
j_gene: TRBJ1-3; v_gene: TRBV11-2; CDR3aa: CASSPGSSGGF
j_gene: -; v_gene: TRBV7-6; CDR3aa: CASSPFSGRFYEQFF
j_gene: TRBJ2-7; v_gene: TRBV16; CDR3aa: CASSQLGGYYEQYF
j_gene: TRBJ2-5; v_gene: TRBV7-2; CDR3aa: CASSLPVQETQYF
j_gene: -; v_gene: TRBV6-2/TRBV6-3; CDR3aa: CASSLGGLTYNEQFF
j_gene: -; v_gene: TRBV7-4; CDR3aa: CASSLEGFDEQYF
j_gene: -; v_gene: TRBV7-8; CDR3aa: CASSPLRGRQETQYF
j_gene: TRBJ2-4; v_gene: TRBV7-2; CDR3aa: CASSFGEAGVTKNIQYF
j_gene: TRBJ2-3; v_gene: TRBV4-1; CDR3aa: CASSQDAGTSSTDTQYF
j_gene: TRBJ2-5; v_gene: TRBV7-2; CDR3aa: CASSTGPVGETQYF
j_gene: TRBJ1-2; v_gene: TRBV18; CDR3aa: CASSPERQGAWYGYTF
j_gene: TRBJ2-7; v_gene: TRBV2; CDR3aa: CASSSLAGLGEYF
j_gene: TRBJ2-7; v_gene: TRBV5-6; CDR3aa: CASSSGTSGYEQYF
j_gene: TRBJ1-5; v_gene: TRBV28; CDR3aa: CASSEGQEGKAQHF
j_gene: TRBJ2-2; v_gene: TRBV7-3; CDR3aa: CASSLTQGSTGELFF
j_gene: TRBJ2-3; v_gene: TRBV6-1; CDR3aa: CASSHTHTDTQYF
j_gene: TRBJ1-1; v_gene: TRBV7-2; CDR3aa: CASSLGATEAFF
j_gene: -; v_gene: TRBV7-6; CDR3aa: CASSSAGADQETQYF
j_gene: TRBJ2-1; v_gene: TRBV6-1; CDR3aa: CASSSKAGTGGIKGKFF
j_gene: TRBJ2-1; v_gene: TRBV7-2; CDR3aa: CASSFLAGRGANEQFF
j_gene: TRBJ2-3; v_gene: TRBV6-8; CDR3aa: CASSYSGTSGPTSTDTQYF
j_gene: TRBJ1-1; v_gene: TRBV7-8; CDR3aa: CASSFPDKKNTEAFF
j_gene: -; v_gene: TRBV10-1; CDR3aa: CASSENLAGISEQYF
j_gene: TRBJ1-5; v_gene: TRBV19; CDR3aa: CASSIPSLGRYSNQPQHF
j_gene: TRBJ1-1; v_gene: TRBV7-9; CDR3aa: CASSFDGPNTEAFF